This T cell receptor beta chain was sequenced during a study of CD8+CD57+ T cells in acquired aplastic anemia. In germline, CDR1 is SEHNR, CDR2 FQNEAQ (reference sequence). V was shortened by 1 base and J by 3 bases, with 7 bases between the two germline ends. The CDR3 is 15 residues long. Genomic DNA provided the template from which TCR beta VDJ and CDR3 profiles were obtained. TCRdb passed the reads through MiXCR, listing each CDR3 protein once. This table has 50,000 to 65,000 distinct CDR3 sequences, around 55% appearing once. This clonotype was seen repeatedly, ten times or more. The sequencing sample was made of sorted CD4+, CD8+, or CD8+CD57+ T cells (not recorded which) from PBMCs. The chain uses TRBV7-9 and TRBJ1-6, with a possible D match to TRBD1 (6 bases). The clonotype originates from a human donor in good health, serving as a control. CDR3 loop: CASSLVQGYNSPLHF. The CDR3 bases are TGTGCCAGCAGCTTAGTACAGGGCTATAATTCACCCCTCCACTTT. Together with reference TRBV7-9 and TRBJ1-6, the CDR3 gives the full variable domain: DTGVSQNPRHKITKRGQNVTFRCDPISEHNRLYWYRQTLGQGPEFLTYFQNEAQLEKSRLLSDRFSAERPKGSFSTLEIQRTEQGDSAMYLCASSLVQGYNSPLHFGNGTRLTVT.